The entry below gives a single TCR beta chain sequence along with its context. PCR amplification relied on 60 Vbeta primers (plus 13 Jbeta primers). Repertoires were generated with immunoSEQ multiplex PCR, while TCRdb's copy carries only in-frame clones and drops some. The repertoire has around 67,000 clones, about four fifths of them found once; the top ten carry 7.8%. Germline V lookup: CDR1 ENHRY, CDR2 SYGVKD. This CDR3 has 11 amino acids. Deletions cut 4 bases from V and 5 bases from J, with 6 bases between. This entry comes from a study of cytomegalovirus exposure and HLA in healthy donors. This TCR was recovered from a man in his late teens or twenties in good health and CMV-seropositive. The source material was PBMCs. The rearrangement uses TRBV10-3 and TRBJ2-7, with unresolved D. The DNA of the CDR3 is TGTGCCATCAGTGCAGGAAACGAGCAGTACTTC. Protein product: CAISAGNEQYF.